The 24 T cell receptor beta chains below were found in one sample sequenced in a study of blood T cell repertoires in COVID-19. Profiling relied on immunoSEQ multiplex PCR, and the TCRdb table lists in-frame clones only, not all of them. The sample includes about 200,000 clones, less than 90% of them seen just once. Material for sequencing was PBMCs or T cells enriched from blood (not recorded which). These receptors were obtained from a woman under 40 who had been exposed to COVID-19.

In its sample, this clone was seen once. The chain joins TRBV2 to TRBJ1-3; D uncertain. V gave up 8 bases and J gave up 2 bases, with 10 bases separating them. The length of the CDR3 is 13 residues. Germline V gene sequence: CDR1 SNHLY, CDR2 FYNNEI. The CDR3 region has the DNA TGTGCCAGCGAGGGAGGCACTGGAAACACCATATATTTT. Translation: CASEGGTGNTIYF.

The gene calls are TRBV9 and TRBJ2-1, with 10 bases fitting TRBD2. The CDR3 covers 16 residues. The V gene end was trimmed by 3 bases and the J gene end by 6 bases; junction bases not matched to a gene: 9. CDR1 is SGDLS and CDR2 is YYNGEE in the germline V gene. The DNA for the CDR3 is TGTGCCAGCAGCGGAGAGAGCGGGGGGGCCGGCAATGAGCAGTTCTTC. It translates to CASSGESGGAGNEQFF.

The chain links TRBV27 to TRBJ1-6, with D uncertain. This CDR3 has 18 amino acids. Germline V gene sequence: CDR1 MNHEY, CDR2 SMNVEV (reference sequence). Trimming left V 5 bases short and J 0 bases short, with 17 bases between. DNA for the CDR3: TGTGCCAGCAGTCTCCGGGGAGCTTCGAGCTCCTATAATTCACCCCTCCACTTT. Its protein product is CASSLRGASSSYNSPLHF.

The chain combines TRBV20-1 with TRBJ2-7, with D tentatively TRBD2 (5 bases). The CDR3 covers 14 residues. The ends were cut back, 3 bases at V and 1 base at J, with 13 bases in the middle. Germline CDR1 and CDR2: DFQATT and SNEGSKA (reference sequence). CDR3 protein: CSASGESFSYEQYF. The CDR3 DNA sequence: TGCAGTGCTAGTGGGGAGTCCTTTTCCTACGAGCAGTACTTC.

J is TRBJ1-4 and V is TRBV14, with D perhaps TRBD1 (6 bases). Between the trimmed V and J ends, which lost 4 bases and 7 bases, there was a span of 22 bases. Germline lookup yields CDR1 SGHDN and CDR2 FVKESK. This CDR3 comprises 17 residues. Here the CDR3 reads CASSLVSGVNVPEKLFF. The CDR3 region has the DNA TGTGCCAGCAGCCTGGTCTCAGGGGTTAACGTACCTGAAAAACTGTTTTTT.

The chain employs TRBV6-1 and TRBJ2-2; 10 positions match TRBD1. Trimming removed 2 bases from V and 8 bases from J; junction bases left unmatched: 5. This CDR3 comprises 15 residues. Germline V CDR1 and CDR2: MNHNS, SASEGT. The CDR3 DNA sequence: TGTGCCAGCAGTGAAAAGTGGGACAGGGGTGGGGAGCTGTTTTTT. Amino acids: CASSEKWDRGGELFF.

This clone came up once. This chain joins TRBV28 and TRBJ2-1; 12 positions agree with TRBD2. The CDR3 runs 16 residues. The junction had 6 bases not matched to a gene; V was cut back by 2 bases and J by 7 bases. CDR1 is MDHEN, CDR2 SYDVKM, per germline. The CDR3 here is CASSLSLTSGGNEQFF. In DNA, the CDR3 is TGTGCCAGCAGTTTAAGTCTAACTAGCGGGGGGAATGAGCAGTTCTTC.

The gene calls are TRBV3-1 (or the pseudogene TRBV3-2) and TRBJ2-7; 9 bases are a match to TRBD2. This CDR3 is built from 14 residues. Trimming took 4 bases from V and 4 from J; bases not matched to a gene: 5. The germline V gene has CDR1 LGHDT and CDR2 YNNKEL (reference sequence). CDR3 residues: CASSPLAGVYEQYF. As DNA, the CDR3 is TGTGCCAGCAGCCCACTAGCGGGCGTTTACGAGCAGTACTTC.

The chain is built from TRBV7-2 and TRBJ1-3; D is undetermined. V lost 8 bases and J 4 bases, leaving 6 bases between the germline ends. Germline loops: CDR1 SGHTA, CDR2 FQGNSA. The CDR3 spans 11 residues. The CDR3 region is CASRSGNTIYF. In nucleotides, the CDR3 is TGTGCCAGCCGTTCGGGAAACACCATATATTTT.

This clone was observed many times. V gene TRBV19 combines with J gene TRBJ2-7; 8 bases are shared with TRBD1. This CDR3 spans 13 amino acids. CDR1 is LNHDA, CDR2 SQIVND, per germline (reference sequence). Trimming cost V 10 bases and J 4 bases; bases outside gene matches: 9. Here the CDR3 DNA reads TGTGCCACCCTTGACAGGGGAAATTACGAGCAGTACTTC. Translation gives CATLDRGNYEQYF.

This clone came up once. The rearrangement joins TRBV5-1 to TRBJ2-1, with a weak D call TRBD2 (6 bases). V lost 5 bases to trimming and J lost 6 bases, with 9 bases between them. CDR1 is SGHRS and CDR2 is YFSETQ in the germline V gene. This CDR3 spans 12 amino acids. The CDR3 sequence: CASRTSSNEQFF. For the CDR3, the DNA is TGCGCCAGCAGGACTAGTTCCAATGAGCAGTTCTTC.

This chain uses TRBV3-1 (or the pseudogene TRBV3-2) with TRBJ1-1; 12 positions agree with TRBD1. V trimming: 8 bases; J trimming: 3 bases; junction bases outside the gene matches: 1. Germline CDR1 LGHDT, CDR2 YNNKEL (reference sequence). This CDR3 comprises 13 residues. The CDR3 region has the DNA TGTGCCAGCGGGACAGGGGGCTACACTGAAGCTTTCTTT. Translated: CASGTGGYTEAFF.

The table lists this clone with a count of one. V gene TRBV11-2 combines with J gene TRBJ1-6, with 10 bases lining up with TRBD1. The length of the CDR3 is 17 residues. J lost 11 bases, V lost 3 bases, and 13 bases had no gene match. Looked up from germline, CDR1 is SGHAT and CDR2 is FQNNGV. The CDR3 region has the DNA TGTGCCAGCAGCTTGCACCCGGGACAGGGGACGGGAACACCCCTCCACTTT. It codes for CASSLHPGQGTGTPLHF.

The sample holds one count of this clone. V is TRBV5-1 and J is TRBJ1-4; TRBD1 aligns across 10 bases. The CDR3 consists of 22 residues. J lost 2 bases, V lost 2 bases, and 21 bases had no gene match. Per germline, CDR1 SGHRS and CDR2 YFSETQ. CDR3 bases: TGCGCCAGCAGCTTTTTAGGCCTTCCCGGGATCCCGGGACAGGGGACTAATGAAAAACTGTTTTTT. It codes for CASSFLGLPGIPGQGTNEKLFF.

This sequence joins TRBV3-1 (or the pseudogene TRBV3-2) and TRBJ1-1, with D possibly matching TRBD1 (5 bases). CDR1 and CDR2 (germline): LGHDT, YNNKEL (reference sequence). V lost 4 bases to trimming and J lost 0 bases, with 18 bases between them. The CDR3 is made up of 17 amino acids. In nucleotides, the CDR3 is TGTGCCAGCAGCCGAGTGGCGACAGAGCCTTTGAACACTGAAGCTTTCTTT. This sequence encodes CASSRVATEPLNTEAFF.

J is TRBJ2-5 and V is TRBV10-3, with TRBD1 as a possible D gene (6 bases). Germline CDR1 is ENHRY and CDR2 is SYGVKD. Trimming stripped 10 bases from V and 0 bases from J, with 15 bases between. This CDR3 region has 14 residues. The CDR3 is CATRRDTYQETQYF. DNA of the CDR3: TGTGCCACCCGAAGGGACACATACCAAGAGACCCAGTACTTC.

This chain joins TRBV4-3 and TRBJ2-1, with a tentative D call TRBD2 (5 bases). Trimming removed 1 base from V and 2 bases from J, with 18 bases in between. Germline V gene sequence: CDR1 LGHNA, CDR2 YSLEER. This CDR3 has 18 residues. The CDR3 region is CASSQAHYGVPPYNEQFF. CDR3 sequence (DNA): TGCGCCAGCAGCCAAGCCCATTACGGGGTCCCTCCCTACAATGAGCAGTTCTTC.

This chain uses TRBV9 with TRBJ1-4; TRBD1 matches at 8 bases. The V gene end was trimmed by 3 bases and the J gene end by 7 bases; junction bases not matched to a gene: 8. The CDR3 loop spans 15 amino acids. Per germline, CDR1 SGDLS and CDR2 YYNGEE. In nucleotides, the CDR3 is TGTGCCAGCAGCGCCGAGGACAGGGTATTTGAAAAACTGTTTTTT. Amino acid sequence: CASSAEDRVFEKLFF.

The gene calls are TRBV11-2 and TRBJ1-1; D is unresolved. Trimming shortened V by 2 bases and J by 6 bases, and 4 bases separated the two germline ends. In germline, CDR1 is SGHAT, CDR2 FQNNGV. This CDR3 comprises 11 residues. The CDR3 DNA is TGTGCCAGCAGCTTATTCGCTGAAGCTTTCTTT. Protein product: CASSLFAEAFF.

DNA for the CDR3: TGTGCCAGCAGCGCTAGCGGGGGATCTCGAGGCTACACCTTC. Translated: CASSASGGSRGYTF. This chain uses TRBV9 with TRBJ1-2, with TRBD1 as a possible D gene (5 bases). V was pared by 3 bases and J by 8 bases, with 17 bases between. CDR1 SGDLS and CDR2 YYNGEE come from the germline V gene. The CDR3 contains 14 residues.

The chain carries TRBV28 and TRBJ1-5, with TRBD1 identical over 7 bases. The CDR3 length is 15 residues. Germline V gene sequence: CDR1 MDHEN, CDR2 SYDVKM. The ends lost 3 bases at V and 2 bases at J; junction bases unmatched: 4. CDR3 bases: TGTGCCAGCAGTTTTGCCGGGACAGGCAATCAGCCCCAGCATTTT. This encodes CASSFAGTGNQPQHF.

The rearrangement joins TRBV18 to TRBJ1-1, with D possibly being TRBD1 (5 bases). CDR1 is KGHSH and CDR2 is LQKENI in the germline V gene. This CDR3 spans 17 amino acids. Trimming removed 3 bases from V and 3 bases from J, with 20 bases in between. This CDR3 reads CASSPVLGEGLDTEAFF. The CDR3 bases are TGTGCCAGCTCACCGGTTCTGGGGGAGGGTTTAGACACTGAAGCTTTCTTT.

The chain couples TRBV27 to TRBJ1-6; perhaps TRBD1 as D (6 bases). The CDR3 extends over 17 amino acids. Germline V gene lookup returns CDR1 MNHEY and CDR2 SMNVEV (reference sequence). Between the trimmed V and J ends, which lost 5 bases and 0 bases, there was a span of 14 bases. CDR3: CASSRWTAYSYNSPLHF. The CDR3 DNA sequence: TGTGCCAGCAGTCGTTGGACAGCGTACTCCTATAATTCACCCCTCCACTTT.

The CDR3 protein is CATSRTRGQPQHF. The CDR3 region has the DNA TGTGCCACCAGCAGGACCAGGGGTCAGCCCCAGCATTTT. This sequence joins TRBV15 and TRBJ1-5, with D maybe TRBD1 (6 bases). Trimming shortened V by 3 bases and J by 6 bases, and 9 bases separated the two germline ends. CDR3 size: 13 residues. Per the germline V gene, CDR1 is LNHNV and CDR2 is YYDKDF (reference sequence).